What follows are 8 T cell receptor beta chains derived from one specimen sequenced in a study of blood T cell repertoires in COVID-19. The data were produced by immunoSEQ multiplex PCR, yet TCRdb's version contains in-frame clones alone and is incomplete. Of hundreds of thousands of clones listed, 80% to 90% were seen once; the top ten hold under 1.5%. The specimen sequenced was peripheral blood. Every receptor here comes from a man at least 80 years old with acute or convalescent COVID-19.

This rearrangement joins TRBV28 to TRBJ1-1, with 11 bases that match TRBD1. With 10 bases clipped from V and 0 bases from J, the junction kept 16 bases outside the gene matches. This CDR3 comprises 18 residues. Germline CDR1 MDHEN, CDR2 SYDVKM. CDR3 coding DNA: TGTGCCACAAACGGAGGAGGACAGGGGGCTCCCTTGAACACTGAAGCTTTCTTT. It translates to CATNGGGQGAPLNTEAFF.

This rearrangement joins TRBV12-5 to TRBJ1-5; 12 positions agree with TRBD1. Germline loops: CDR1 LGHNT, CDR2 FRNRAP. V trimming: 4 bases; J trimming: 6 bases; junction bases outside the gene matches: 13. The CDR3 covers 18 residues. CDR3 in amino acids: CASGSTIDRDRGRQPQHF. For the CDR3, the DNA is TGTGCTAGTGGTTCTACCATCGACCGGGACAGGGGGCGTCAGCCCCAGCATTTT.

For the CDR3, the DNA is TGTGCCAGCAGCTTAGCCACAGTACTCAATGAGCAGTTCTTC. Amino acids: CASSLATVLNEQFF. The chain has TRBV11-2 and TRBJ2-1; no clear D. This CDR3 is 14 amino acids long. Germline loops: CDR1 SGHAT, CDR2 FQNNGV. The germline V and J ends were trimmed by 1 base and 6 bases, with 10 bases remaining between them. Full variable domain (remainder filled in from reference TRBV11-2 and TRBJ2-1): EAGVAQSPRYKIIEKRQSVAFWCNPISGHATLYWYQQILGQGPKLLIQFQNNGVVDDSQLPKDRFSAERLKGVDSTLKIQPAKLEDSAVYLCASSLATVLNEQFFGPGTRLTVL.

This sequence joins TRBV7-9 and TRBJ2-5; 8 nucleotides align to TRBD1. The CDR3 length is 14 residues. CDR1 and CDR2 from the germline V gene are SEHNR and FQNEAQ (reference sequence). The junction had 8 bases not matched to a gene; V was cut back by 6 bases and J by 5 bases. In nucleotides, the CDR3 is TGTGCCAGCAGTTTCGACAGGGGCCGTGAGACCCAGTACTTC. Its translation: CASSFDRGRETQYF.

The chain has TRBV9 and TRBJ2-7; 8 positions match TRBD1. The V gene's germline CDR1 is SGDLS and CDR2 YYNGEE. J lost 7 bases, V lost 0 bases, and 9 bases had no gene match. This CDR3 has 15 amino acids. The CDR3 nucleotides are TGTGCCAGCAGCGTAGAGGCACAGGGGGTACGGGAGCAGTACTTC. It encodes CASSVEAQGVREQYF. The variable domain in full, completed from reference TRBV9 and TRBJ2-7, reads DSGVTQTPKHLITATGQRVTLRCSPRSGDLSVYWYQQSLDQGLQFLIQYYNGEERAKGNILERFSAQQFPDLHSELNLSSLELGDSALYFCASSVEAQGVREQYFGPGTRLTVT.

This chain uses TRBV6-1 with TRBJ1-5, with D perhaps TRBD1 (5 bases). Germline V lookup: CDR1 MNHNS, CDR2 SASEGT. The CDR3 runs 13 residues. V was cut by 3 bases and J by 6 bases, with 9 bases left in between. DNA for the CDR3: TGTGCCAGCAGTGATGGCGGGGGTCAGCCCCAGCATTTT. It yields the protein CASSDGGGQPQHF.

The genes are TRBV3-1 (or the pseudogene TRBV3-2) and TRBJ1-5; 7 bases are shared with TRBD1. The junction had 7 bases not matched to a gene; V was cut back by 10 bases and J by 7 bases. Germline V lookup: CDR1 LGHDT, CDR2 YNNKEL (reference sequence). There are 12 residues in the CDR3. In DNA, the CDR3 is TGTGCCATCGGAGGGGGCCGGCAGCCCCAGCATTTT. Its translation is CAIGGGRQPQHF.

The CDR3 DNA follows: TGCAGCGGCTCCGGGACAGGGGGTTTTCAAGAGACCCAGTACTTC. Residues: CSGSGTGGFQETQYF. V usage is TRBV29-1 and J usage is TRBJ2-5; 11 bases match TRBD1. The ends lost 7 bases at V and 2 bases at J; junction bases unmatched: 9. The CDR3 covers 15 residues. Germline V gives CDR1 SQVTM, CDR2 ANQGSEA.